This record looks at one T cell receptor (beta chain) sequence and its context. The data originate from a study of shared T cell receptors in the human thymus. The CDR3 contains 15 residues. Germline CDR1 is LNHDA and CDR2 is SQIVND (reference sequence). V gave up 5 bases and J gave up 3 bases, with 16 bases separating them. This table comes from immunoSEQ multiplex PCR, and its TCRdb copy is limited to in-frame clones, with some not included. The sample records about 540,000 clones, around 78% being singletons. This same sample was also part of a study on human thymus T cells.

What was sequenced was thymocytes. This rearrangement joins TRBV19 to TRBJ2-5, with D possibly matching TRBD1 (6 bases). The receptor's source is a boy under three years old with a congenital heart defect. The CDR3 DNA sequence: TGTGCCAGTAGTCCGGCAGGGGCCAAGGAAGAGACCCAGTACTTC. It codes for CASSPAGAKEETQYF.